This T cell receptor beta chain was observed in a study of shared clonotypes between healthy human individuals. Only Caucasian adults living in Nashville, Tennessee served as donors. Comment on this clone: Its specificity is unknown.

The assay was carried out at the deep level. Every subset had its genomic DNA shared out evenly among several immunoSEQ plates. Sequenced by immunoSEQ multiplex PCR; TCRdb stores in-frame clones only, minus some. The repertoire holds under 2,500,000 clones, with under 97% as singletons. Study results and limitations: Memory subsets had estimated richness that was generally smaller than that of naive subsets.

The V gene's germline CDR1 is SGHNT and CDR2 YYREEE (reference sequence). This CDR3 contains 14 residues. V gave up 4 bases and J gave up 8 bases, with 18 bases separating them. This chain uses TRBV5-4 with TRBJ1-2; the D is unclear. The sequence was obtained from a man aged 18 to 35 in good health. Sequencing input: naive CD4+ T cells sorted from blood. Stated subset: CD45RA+ positively selected. For the CDR3, the DNA is TGTGCCAGCAGCGGGCTCGACACCCCGGGCGGCTACACCTTC. Translation gives CASSGLDTPGGYTF.